This is a list of T cell receptor beta chains from one sample in a study of blood T cells in healthy people across ages. MiXCR, applied by TCRdb to the 5' RACE reads, yields one record per CDR3 protein. This table has roughly 1.6 million distinct CDR3 sequences, 34% appearing once. Sequencing was done on a sample of blood. Receptor source: a woman under 40 in good health. The conserved cysteine and the conserved F or W are not part of the CDR3 here. A D gene is named only where the DNA matches it firmly.

J	V	D	CDR3
TRBJ2-2	TRBV10-3	TRBD2	AISERSAGEVAGELF
TRBJ2-7	TRBV3-1	TRBD2	ASSQISGGAYEQY
TRBJ2-5	TRBV2	.	ASSVQQETQY
TRBJ2-3	TRBV30	.	AWSFSGSTDTQY
TRBJ2-1	TRBV15	.	ATSRSTGSEQF
TRBJ2-5	TRBV12-3/TRBV12-4	TRBD1	ASSSEGQGQETQY
TRBJ2-1	TRBV19	.	ASSARVKEQF
TRBJ2-3	TRBV10-3	.	AISDSASGTDTQY
TRBJ1-5	TRBV20-1	.	SARWGEQPQH
TRBJ2-7	TRBV13	TRBD2	ASSLGFREGQYEQY
TRBJ2-5	TRBV7-6	TRBD2	ASSVGTSGSETQY
TRBJ2-7	TRBV6-2/TRBV6-3	.	ASSYLLRNRSYEQY
TRBJ1-1	TRBV27	.	ASSLVPSAEAF
TRBJ2-7	TRBV7-9	TRBD1	ASSPLGTGRVEQY
TRBJ1-1	TRBV27	.	ASSLGQTMNTEAF
TRBJ2-7	TRBV27	.	ASSPLELVYEQY
TRBJ2-1	TRBV29-1	TRBD2	SAVETSVNNEQF
TRBJ2-2	TRBV6-6	TRBD2	ASSQPSGVGELF
TRBJ2-7	TRBV29-1	TRBD2	SVEVASGNEQY
TRBJ2-7	TRBV6-1	TRBD1	ASSKQPGQGTFGLYEQY
TRBJ1-5	TRBV12-3/TRBV12-4	TRBD1	ASSVTGYDNQPQH
TRBJ1-2	TRBV6-5	TRBD1	ASQRTGGVGYT
TRBJ2-1	TRBV5-6	.	ASSLNWGVQGNEQF
TRBJ1-2	TRBV4-2	.	ASSQVTFGYT
TRBJ2-5	TRBV9	.	ASSPQAGVETQY
TRBJ1-1	TRBV7-9	.	ASSDPGALGTEAF
TRBJ1-1	TRBV14	.	ASSLQRGTEAF
TRBJ2-1	TRBV9	TRBD2	AGSANSGGGHNEQF
TRBJ2-5	TRBV27	TRBD2	ASSPSGEQETQY
.	TRBV20-1	TRBD1	SARDPQGWGTYEQY
TRBJ1-1	TRBV6-6	TRBD1	ASTIGQGATEAF
.	TRBV21-1	.	ASSKGGIYEQY
TRBJ2-3	TRBV12-3/TRBV12-4	TRBD1	ASPPAGQGGTDTQY
TRBJ1-2	TRBV27	.	ASSARPGFGYT
TRBJ2-5	TRBV7-9	TRBD2	ASSPGTSGDQETQY
TRBJ1-2	TRBV18	TRBD1	ASLGQGVNGYT
TRBJ1-2	TRBV20-1	TRBD1	SASTGTDYGYT
TRBJ2-1	TRBV27	.	ASSFGPHGNEQF
TRBJ2-7	TRBV29-1	.	SVNRGWGVREQY
TRBJ2-5	TRBV27	TRBD1	ASNLDRDPLPRKETQY
TRBJ2-7	TRBV3-1	.	ASSPAYRSYEQY
TRBJ2-1	TRBV28	.	ASFRADLDEQF
TRBJ2-1	TRBV4-1	.	ASSQGGTSFYNEQF
TRBJ1-5	TRBV20-1	.	SATRQDSYQPQH
TRBJ2-3	TRBV15	.	ATSGPSTDTQY
TRBJ2-6	TRBV19	.	ASGGRANVLT
TRBJ1-5	TRBV7-9	.	ASSPLRWGRGPNQPQH
TRBJ2-7	TRBV20-1	.	SAPDITYEQY
TRBJ2-5	TRBV27	.	ASSHGLKETQY
TRBJ2-1	TRBV20-1	.	SASSGTHYNEQF